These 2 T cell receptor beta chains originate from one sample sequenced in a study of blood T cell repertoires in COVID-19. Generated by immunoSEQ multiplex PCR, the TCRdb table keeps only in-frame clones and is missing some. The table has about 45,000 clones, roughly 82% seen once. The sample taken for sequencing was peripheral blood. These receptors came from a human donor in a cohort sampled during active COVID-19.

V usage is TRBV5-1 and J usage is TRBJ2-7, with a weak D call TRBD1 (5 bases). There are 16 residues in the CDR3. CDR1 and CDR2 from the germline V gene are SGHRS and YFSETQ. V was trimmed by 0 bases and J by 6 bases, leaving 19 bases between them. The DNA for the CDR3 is TGCGCCAGCAGCTTGGGACAGAGCCCCACATCAGGCGAGCAGTACTTC. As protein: CASSLGQSPTSGEQYF.

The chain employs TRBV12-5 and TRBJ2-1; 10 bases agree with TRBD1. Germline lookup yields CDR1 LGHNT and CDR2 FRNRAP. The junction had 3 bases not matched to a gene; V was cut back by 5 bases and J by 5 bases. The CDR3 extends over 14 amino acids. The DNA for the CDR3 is TGTGCTAGTGGTATGGGACAGGGGAACAATGAGCAGTTCTTC. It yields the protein CASGMGQGNNEQFF.